This is a list of T cell receptor beta chains from one sample in a study of T-cell memory formation after mild COVID-19. TCRdb re-called the 5' RACE reads with MiXCR, one entry per CDR3 protein. The sample shows approximately 340,000 distinct CDR3 sequences, less than 20% of them seen only once. The sequencing input was PBMCs or a T cell subset sorted from them (not recorded which). The source is a man in his late teens or twenties who had mild COVID-19 (a few samples of this study predate the infection). Cell type and time point are not known. Each CDR3 is given with its conserved first and last residue. Each record gives: D gene, V gene, clone size, J gene, CDR3 DNA, CDR3 protein. A D gene is named only where the DNA matches it firmly. The size of a clone is reported for some rows only, either as once, few or many, or as a class for expanded clones.

>TRBD1|TRBV29-1|.|TRBJ1-1
TGCAGCGTGTCGCGGACAGGGGAAAACACTGAAGCTTTCTTT
CSVSRTGENTEAFF
>.|TRBV20-1|.|TRBJ2-1
TGCAGTGCTAGGGAAGTGATGAGCTCCTACAATGAGCAGTTCTTC
CSAREVMSSYNEQFF
>TRBD2|TRBV2|.|TRBJ2-1
TGTGCCAGCAGTGATGCACTAGCGGGGGGGCATGAGCAGTTCTTC
CASSDALAGGHEQFF
>.|TRBV12-3/TRBV12-4|.|TRBJ1-1
TGTGCCAGCAACGAGTACAGGAACACTGAAGCTTTCTTT
CASNEYRNTEAFF
>TRBD1|TRBV7-9|few|TRBJ1-2
TGTGCCAGCAGCGCCCGCAGGGGGACCTATGGCTACACCTTC
CASSARRGTYGYTF
>TRBD1|TRBV6-2/TRBV6-3|.|TRBJ1-5
TGTGCCAGCAGCCAAAGACAGGGTTGGAGCAATCAGCCCCAGCATTTT
CASSQRQGWSNQPQHF
>.|TRBV11-2|.|TRBJ2-4
TGTGCCAGCTTGGGCCCCATGGCCAAAAACATTCAGTACTTC
CASLGPMAKNIQYF
>.|TRBV12-3/TRBV12-4|few|TRBJ1-1
TGTGCCAGCAGCCCAACACCTACTAGGGGGAACACTGAAGCTTTCTTT
CASSPTPTRGNTEAFF
>.|TRBV5-1|many|TRBJ1-1
TGCGCCAGCAGCTTGTCTTACGGGGCGGACACTGAAGCTTTCTTT
CASSLSYGADTEAFF
>.|TRBV7-6|.|TRBJ2-3
TGTGCCAGCAGCTTAGTTCCCGGGACATACAGCACAGATACGCAGTATTTT
CASSLVPGTYSTDTQYF